These 27 T cell receptor beta chains were all obtained from the same sample, sequenced in a study of CD4 T cells in relation to SARS-CoV-2 and coronaviruses. Here immunoSEQ multiplex PCR was the method, and the copy in TCRdb shows in-frame clones only, minus some. The repertoire holds more than 30,000 clones, with roughly 88% as singletons. Sequencing used memory CD4+ T cells from PBMCs. The receptors come from an adult with COVID-19.

This clone was seen a few times. The rearrangement uses TRBV27 and TRBJ2-3; 10 positions match TRBD2. The CDR3 is made up of 16 amino acids. Trimming at V came to 7 bases and at J to 3 bases, leaving 10 bases not matched to a gene. The germline CDR1 and CDR2 sequences are MNHEY and SMNVEV (reference sequence). CDR3 sequence (DNA): TGTGCCAGCACTTCCCTAGCGGGAGATCGGACAGATACGCAGTATTTT. It yields the protein CASTSLAGDRTDTQYF.

This chain uses TRBV7-9 with TRBJ2-1, with 15 bases lining up with TRBD2. Germline assignment: CDR1 SEHNR and CDR2 FQNEAQ (reference sequence). The CDR3 loop spans 19 amino acids. The V and J ends lost 1 base and 7 bases, in that order; junction bases with no gene match: 11. In DNA form, the CDR3 reads TGTGCCAGCAGCTTAGGCTTCGGACTAGCGGGAGGGATCATGAATGAGCAGTTCTTC. Translating it yields CASSLGFGLAGGIMNEQFF.

The chain joins TRBV3-1 (or the pseudogene TRBV3-2) to TRBJ2-3, with 9 bases that match TRBD1. Trimming removed 2 bases from V and 6 bases from J; junction bases left unmatched: 3. This CDR3 region has 14 residues. Per germline, CDR1 LGHDT and CDR2 YNNKEL (reference sequence). CDR3 protein: CASSQKQGADTQYF. The CDR3, as DNA: TGTGCCAGCAGCCAAAAACAGGGGGCGGATACGCAGTATTTT.

The gene calls are TRBV6-2 or TRBV6-3 and TRBJ2-7; D call uncertain. Germline-derived CDR1 and CDR2 are MNHEY and SVGEGT. Trimming took off 0 bases at V and 3 bases at J, with 3 bases between the two ends. The CDR3 loop spans 12 amino acids. DNA of the CDR3: TGTGCCAGCAGTTACTCGGTCTACGAGCAGTACTTC. It is translated as CASSYSVYEQYF.

This clone came up a few times. The chain is built from TRBV11-3 and TRBJ2-1, with TRBD2 as a possible D gene (6 bases). The CDR3 length is 16 residues. Germline V lookup: CDR1 SGHNT, CDR2 YENEEA. Trimming shortened V by 2 bases and J by 4 bases, and 15 bases separated the two germline ends. CDR3 amino acids: CASSLRGGPLYNEQFF. The CDR3 DNA reads as TGTGCCAGCAGCTTACGAGGAGGGCCCCTATACAATGAGCAGTTCTTC.

The chain combines TRBV10-3 with TRBJ1-5, with TRBD1 matching over 9 bases. Germline lookup yields CDR1 ENHRY and CDR2 SYGVKD. J lost 0 bases, V lost 0 bases, and 3 bases had no gene match. CDR3 size: 17 residues. The CDR3 nucleotides read TGTGCCATCAGTGAGTCGTTGGGACAGGGTAGCAATCAGCCCCAGCATTTT. This encodes CAISESLGQGSNQPQHF.

This chain links TRBV12-3 or TRBV12-4 with TRBJ2-3; no firm D call. The V end was cut by 2 bases, the J end by 4 bases, with 4 bases between. The CDR3 loop spans 12 amino acids. CDR3: CASSLFSDTQYF. CDR3 nucleotides: TGTGCCAGCAGTTTATTTTCAGATACGCAGTATTTT.

This clone was counted a single time. This chain links TRBV19 with TRBJ2-3, with D unresolved. Germline V gene lookup returns CDR1 LNHDA and CDR2 SQIVND (reference sequence). V dropped 5 bases and J dropped 5 bases, with 11 bases sitting between them. This CDR3 is built from 13 residues. The CDR3 sequence: CASSFFSEDTQYF. Here the CDR3 DNA reads TGTGCCAGTAGTTTCTTTTCGGAAGATACGCAGTATTTT.

The rearrangement links TRBV19 to TRBJ2-1, with 8 positions matching TRBD2. CDR1 and CDR2 from the germline V gene are LNHDA and SQIVND (reference sequence). V dropped 5 bases and J dropped 0; count of bases not matched to a gene: 6. This CDR3 region has 16 residues. The CDR3: CASSPIAGNSYNEQFF. CDR3 nucleotide sequence: TGTGCCAGTAGTCCCATAGCGGGGAACTCCTACAATGAGCAGTTCTTC.

The chain uses TRBV15 and TRBJ2-1; D ambiguous. This CDR3 contains 14 residues. Trimming stripped 1 base from V and 9 bases from J, with 13 bases between. Germline CDR1 LNHNV, CDR2 YYDKDF (reference sequence). This chain's CDR3 is CATSRAGSFSEQFF. The CDR3 nucleotides read TGTGCCACCAGCAGAGCTGGTAGCTTCAGTGAGCAGTTCTTC.

The chain recombines TRBV6-5 with TRBJ2-3; 11 nucleotides align to TRBD2. The V gene end was trimmed by 5 bases and the J gene end by 6 bases; junction bases not matched to a gene: 7. This CDR3 spans 15 amino acids. The germline gives CDR1 MNHEY, CDR2 SVGAGI. The CDR3 protein is CASSTSASGRDTQYF. CDR3 DNA sequence: TGTGCCAGCAGTACCTCTGCTAGCGGGAGGGATACGCAGTATTTT.

About this clone itself: This CDR3 is also generated by other DNA sequences in the sample. This chain joins TRBV6-5 and TRBJ1-5, with TRBD1 as a possible D gene (6 bases). The CDR3 consists of 13 residues. V lost 6 bases and J 4 bases, leaving 10 bases between the germline ends. Per germline, CDR1 MNHEY and CDR2 SVGAGI. CDR3 DNA sequence: TGTGCCAGCAGCCTACAGGGTAATCAGCCCCAGCATTTT. It codes for CASSLQGNQPQHF.

The chain uses TRBV18 and TRBJ2-5, with unresolved D. This CDR3 has 14 residues. Between the trimmed V and J ends, which lost 3 bases and 1 base, there was a span of 9 bases. In germline, CDR1 is KGHSH, CDR2 LQKENI. The CDR3 sequence: CASSPPGSQETQYF. Written as DNA, the CDR3 is TGTGCCAGCTCACCGCCGGGCAGCCAAGAGACCCAGTACTTC.

The V call is TRBV6-1, the J call TRBJ2-5; 9 nucleotides line up with TRBD2. The CDR3 consists of 16 residues. From germline, CDR1 is MNHNS and CDR2 SASEGT. Trimming at V came to 0 bases and at J to 2 bases, leaving 4 bases not matched to a gene. The CDR3 spells CASSEAPSGVQETQYF. The CDR3 DNA sequence: TGTGCCAGCAGTGAAGCGCCTAGCGGGGTACAAGAGACCCAGTACTTC.

The rearrangement links TRBV18 to TRBJ2-7; D may be TRBD1 (5 bases). The CDR3 loop spans 15 amino acids. The V and J ends lost 2 bases and 1 base respectively, with 12 bases between them. The germline V gene has CDR1 KGHSH and CDR2 LQKENI. The CDR3 nucleotides are TGTGCCAGCTCACCAGGGGCGATGGAATCCTACGAGCAGTACTTC. This encodes CASSPGAMESYEQYF.

The CDR3, as DNA: TGTGCCAGCAGCTATAACAGGGGACTAGCGGAATACAATGAGCAGTTCTTC. Its translation: CASSYNRGLAEYNEQFF. The chain links TRBV11-2 to TRBJ2-1; 11 bases agree with TRBD2. V lost 4 bases and J lost 4; bases outside the gene matches: 9. In germline, CDR1 is SGHAT, CDR2 FQNNGV. The CDR3 loop spans 17 amino acids.

A single count supports this clone. This sequence joins TRBV2 and TRBJ2-1; 14 positions match TRBD2. The V gene end was trimmed by 5 bases and the J gene end by 10 bases; junction bases not matched to a gene: 7. Germline loops: CDR1 SNHLY, CDR2 FYNNEI. The CDR3 consists of 15 residues. The CDR3 DNA reads as TGTGCCAGCAGTAAGGGACTAGCGGGAGTGCGGGAGCAGTTCTTC. Translating it yields CASSKGLAGVREQFF.

This CDR3 reads CASSLTGRSTDTQYF. DNA of the CDR3: TGTGCCAGCAGCCTTACGGGGCGGAGCACAGATACGCAGTATTTT. This chain uses TRBV7-2 with TRBJ2-3; D tentatively fits TRBD1 or TRBD2 (5 bases each). The CDR3 length is 15 residues. Germline-derived CDR1 and CDR2 are SGHTA and FQGNSA. V gave up 5 bases and J gave up 0 bases, with 12 bases separating them. The whole variable domain, remainder taken from reference TRBV7-2 and TRBJ2-3, is GAGVSQSPSNKVTEKGKDVELRCDPISGHTALYWYRQSLGQGLEFLIYFQGNSAPDKSGLPSDRFSAERTGGSVSTLTIQRTQQEDSAVYLCASSLTGRSTDTQYFGPGTRLTVL.

CDR3 sequence: CASSLGRGSEQFF. As DNA, the CDR3 is TGTGCCAGCAGTTTAGGCCGGGGGAGTGAGCAGTTCTTC. The chain has TRBV6-5 and TRBJ2-1, with TRBD2 as a possible D gene (6 bases). Germline values: CDR1 MNHEY, CDR2 SVGAGI. This CDR3 region has 13 residues. Trimming removed 4 bases from V and 9 bases from J, with 13 bases in between.

The sample holds a few counts of this clone. The chain employs TRBV29-1 and TRBJ2-3; D ambiguous. V gave up 3 bases and J gave up 1 base, with 14 bases separating them. The CDR3 totals 15 residues. Germline assignment: CDR1 SQVTM and CDR2 ANQGSEA. The CDR3 is CSVEAYVRGTDTQYF. DNA of the CDR3: TGCAGCGTTGAGGCATATGTAAGGGGCACAGATACGCAGTATTTT.

V gene TRBV30 combines with J gene TRBJ2-3; TRBD2 is a possible D gene (6 bases). The CDR3 has 11 residues. CDR1 is GTSNPN, CDR2 SVGIG, per germline (reference sequence). Deletions cut 3 bases from V and 5 bases from J, with 6 bases between. The CDR3 DNA reads TGTGCCTGGAGCGGGAGAGATACGCAGTATTTT. It translates to CAWSGRDTQYF.

The chain links TRBV6-5 to TRBJ2-7, with 11 nucleotides matching TRBD2. Trimming cost V 4 bases and J 3 bases; bases outside gene matches: 5. This CDR3 comprises 15 residues. Germline V gene lookup returns CDR1 MNHEY and CDR2 SVGAGI. The CDR3 sequence is CASSLGLAEIYEQYF. In DNA, the CDR3 is TGTGCCAGCAGTTTGGGACTAGCGGAAATCTACGAGCAGTACTTC.

The rearrangement links TRBV9 to TRBJ2-5; D is perhaps TRBD1 or TRBD2 (6 bases each). V was cut by 0 bases and J by 1 base, with 10 bases left in between. The germline CDR1 and CDR2 sequences are SGDLS and YYNGEE. The CDR3 extends over 15 amino acids. The CDR3, as DNA: TGTGCCAGCAGCGTAGGCGGGACACTCCAAGAGACCCAGTACTTC. This gives the protein CASSVGGTLQETQYF.

The chain uses TRBV3-1 (or the pseudogene TRBV3-2) and TRBJ2-7, with TRBD2 identical over 7 bases. Germline V lookup: CDR1 LGHDT, CDR2 YNNKEL (reference sequence). CDR3 length: 15 residues. The V segment lost 4 bases and the J segment 2 bases; nucleotides outside the gene matches: 8. Here the CDR3 DNA reads TGTGCCAGCAGCCTCTCTGGCGGGAGAACCTACGAGCAGTACTTC. This codes for CASSLSGGRTYEQYF.

This chain joins TRBV5-1 and TRBJ2-2; D might be TRBD1 or TRBD2, each matching 5 bases. Trimming pared 4 bases from V and 3 bases from J, leaving 16 bases between. Germline V gene lookup returns CDR1 SGHRS and CDR2 YFSETQ. The CDR3 consists of 16 residues. The CDR3 nucleotides read TGCGCCAGCAGCCGCGATAACGGGGCCGACACCGGGGAGCTGTTTTTT. Translated, it gives CASSRDNGADTGELFF.

The chain has TRBV6-5 and TRBJ1-2; D ambiguous. The CDR3 sequence is 13 residues long. The V and J ends lost 8 bases and 2 bases respectively, with 12 bases between them. CDR1 and CDR2 from the germline V gene are MNHEY and SVGAGI. The CDR3 loop is CASLTAVNYGYTF. The CDR3, as DNA: TGTGCCAGCCTGACGGCGGTGAACTATGGCTACACCTTC.

The chain uses TRBV7-8 and TRBJ1-4; D not resolved. Trimming took 1 base from V and 1 from J, leaving 1 base between them. Germline V CDR1 and CDR2: SGHVS, FQNEAQ. The CDR3 consists of 13 residues. The CDR3 DNA follows: TGTGCCAGCAGCTTAGGAACTAATGAAAAACTGTTTTTT. Translating gives CASSLGTNEKLFF.